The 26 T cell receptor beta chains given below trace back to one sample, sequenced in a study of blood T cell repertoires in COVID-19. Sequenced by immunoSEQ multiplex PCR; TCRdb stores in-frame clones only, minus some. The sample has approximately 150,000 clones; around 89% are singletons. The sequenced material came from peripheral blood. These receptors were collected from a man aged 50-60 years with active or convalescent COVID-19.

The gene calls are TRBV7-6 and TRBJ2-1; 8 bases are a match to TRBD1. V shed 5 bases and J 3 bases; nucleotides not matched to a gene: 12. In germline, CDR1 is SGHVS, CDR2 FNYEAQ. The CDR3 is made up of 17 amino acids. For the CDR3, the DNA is TGTGCCAGCAGCAGGAGAACCGGGACAGGTCTCTACAATGAGCAGTTCTTC. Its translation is CASSRRTGTGLYNEQFF.

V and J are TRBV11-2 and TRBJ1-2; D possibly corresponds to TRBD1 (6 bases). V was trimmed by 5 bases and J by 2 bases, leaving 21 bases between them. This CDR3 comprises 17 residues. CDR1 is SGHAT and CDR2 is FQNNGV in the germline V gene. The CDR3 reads CASSQKSTGASNYGYTF. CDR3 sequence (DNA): TGTGCCAGCAGCCAAAAATCGACAGGAGCCTCCAACTATGGCTACACCTTC.

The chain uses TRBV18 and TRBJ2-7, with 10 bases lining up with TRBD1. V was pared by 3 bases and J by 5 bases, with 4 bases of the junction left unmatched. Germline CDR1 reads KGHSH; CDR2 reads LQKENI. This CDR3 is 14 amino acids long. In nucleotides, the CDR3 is TGTGCCAGCTCACCGACAGGGGGCTCTAACGAGCAGTACTTC. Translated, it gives CASSPTGGSNEQYF.

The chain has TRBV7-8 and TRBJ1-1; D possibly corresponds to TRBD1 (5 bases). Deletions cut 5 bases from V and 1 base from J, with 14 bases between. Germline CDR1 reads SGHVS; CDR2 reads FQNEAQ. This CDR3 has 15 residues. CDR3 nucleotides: TGTGCCAGCAGCGTCCAAAGGGGAGGGAACACTGAAGCTTTCTTT. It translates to CASSVQRGGNTEAFF. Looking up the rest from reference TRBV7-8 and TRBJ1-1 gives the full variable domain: GAGVSQSPRYKVAKRGQDVALRCDPISGHVSLFWYQQALGQGPEFLTYFQNEAQLDKSGLPSDRFFAERPEGSVSTLKIQRTQQEDSAVYLCASSVQRGGNTEAFFGQGTRLTVV.

DNA for the CDR3: TGTGCCAGCAGCCCGTCCGGGACAGCAAGTTACGAGCAGTACTTC. This sequence encodes CASSPSGTASYEQYF. The chain recombines TRBV3-1 (or the pseudogene TRBV3-2) with TRBJ2-7, with 7 bases lining up with TRBD1. V trimming: 4 bases; J trimming: 4 bases; junction bases outside the gene matches: 10. Germline CDR1 reads LGHDT; CDR2 reads YNNKEL (reference sequence). The CDR3 has 15 amino acids.

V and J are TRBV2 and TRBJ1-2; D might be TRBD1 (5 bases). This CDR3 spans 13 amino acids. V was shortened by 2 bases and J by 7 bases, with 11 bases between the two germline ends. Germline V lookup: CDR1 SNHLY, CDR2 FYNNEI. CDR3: CASSERAGPGYTF. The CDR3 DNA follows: TGTGCCAGCAGTGAACGGGCAGGGCCTGGCTACACCTTC.

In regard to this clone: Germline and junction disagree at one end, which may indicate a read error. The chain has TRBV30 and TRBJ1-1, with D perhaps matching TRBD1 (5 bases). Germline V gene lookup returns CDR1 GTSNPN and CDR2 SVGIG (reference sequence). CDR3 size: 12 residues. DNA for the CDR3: TGTGCCTGGAGTGTACCGGTAGAAGGGGTGTCCTTT. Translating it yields CAWSVPVEGVSF. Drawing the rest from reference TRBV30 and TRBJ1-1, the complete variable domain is SQTIHQWPATLVQPVGSPLSLECTVEGTSNPNLYWYRQAAGRGLQLLFYSVGIGQISSEVPQNLSASRPQDRQFILSSKKLLLSDSGFYLCAWSVPVEGVSFGQGTRLTVV.

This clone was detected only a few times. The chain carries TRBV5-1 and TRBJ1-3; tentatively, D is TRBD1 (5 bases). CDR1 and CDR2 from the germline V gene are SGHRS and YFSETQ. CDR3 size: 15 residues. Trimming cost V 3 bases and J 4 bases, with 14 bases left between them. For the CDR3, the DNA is TGCGCCAGCAGCTCAGACAGCTATTCAGGAAACACCATATATTTT. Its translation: CASSSDSYSGNTIYF.

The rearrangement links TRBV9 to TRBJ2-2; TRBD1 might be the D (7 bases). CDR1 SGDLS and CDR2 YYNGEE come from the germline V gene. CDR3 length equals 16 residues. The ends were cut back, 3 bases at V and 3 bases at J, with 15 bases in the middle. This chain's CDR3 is CASSGTTGADTGELFF. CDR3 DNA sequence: TGTGCCAGCAGCGGGACTACAGGGGCCGACACCGGGGAGCTGTTTTTT. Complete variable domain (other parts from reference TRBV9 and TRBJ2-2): DSGVTQTPKHLITATGQRVTLRCSPRSGDLSVYWYQQSLDQGLQFLIQYYNGEERAKGNILERFSAQQFPDLHSELNLSSLELGDSALYFCASSGTTGADTGELFFGEGSRLTVL.

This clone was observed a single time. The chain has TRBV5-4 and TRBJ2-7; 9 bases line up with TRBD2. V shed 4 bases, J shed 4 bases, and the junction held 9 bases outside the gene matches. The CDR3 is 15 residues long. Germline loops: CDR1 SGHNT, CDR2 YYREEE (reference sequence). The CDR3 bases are TGTGCCAGCAGCAACCCAGGGGCGGGAGGGTACGAGCAGTACTTC. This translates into CASSNPGAGGYEQYF. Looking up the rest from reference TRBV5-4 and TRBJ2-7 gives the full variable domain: ETGVTQSPTHLIKTRGQQVTLRCSSQSGHNTVSWYQQALGQGPQFIFQYYREEENGRGNFPPRFSGLQFPNYSSELNVNALELDDSALYLCASSNPGAGGYEQYFGPGTRLTVT.

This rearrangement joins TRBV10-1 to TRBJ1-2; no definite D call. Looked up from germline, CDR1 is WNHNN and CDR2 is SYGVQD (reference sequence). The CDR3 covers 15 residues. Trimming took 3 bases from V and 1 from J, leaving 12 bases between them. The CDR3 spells CASSESSPVNYGYTF. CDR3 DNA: TGCGCCAGCAGTGAATCCTCCCCCGTTAACTATGGCTACACCTTC.

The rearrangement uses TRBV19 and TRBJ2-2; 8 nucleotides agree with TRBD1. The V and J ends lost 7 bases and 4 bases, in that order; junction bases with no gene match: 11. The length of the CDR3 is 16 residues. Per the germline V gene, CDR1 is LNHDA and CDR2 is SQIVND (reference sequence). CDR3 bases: TGTGCCAGTAAAGACCCCGGGACAGGTGGCACCGGGGAGCTGTTTTTT. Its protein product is CASKDPGTGGTGELFF.

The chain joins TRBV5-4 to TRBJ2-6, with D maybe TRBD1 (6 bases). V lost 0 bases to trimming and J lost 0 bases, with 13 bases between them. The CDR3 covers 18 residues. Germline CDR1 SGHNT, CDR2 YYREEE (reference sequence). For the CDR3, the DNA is TGTGCCAGCAGCTTGGTCGGACAGAGTCCCTCTGGGGCCAACGTCCTGACTTTC. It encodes CASSLVGQSPSGANVLTF.

The CDR3 bases are TGTGCCAGCAGTGAGTCGACAGGGTCTCATGAAAAACTGTTTTTT. This gives the protein CASSESTGSHEKLFF. V gene TRBV6-4 combines with J gene TRBJ1-4; 7 nucleotides agree with TRBD1. With V trimmed by 3 bases and J by 6 bases, 7 bases remained unmatched. The CDR3 is 15 residues long. CDR1 and CDR2 (germline): MRHNA, SNTAGT.

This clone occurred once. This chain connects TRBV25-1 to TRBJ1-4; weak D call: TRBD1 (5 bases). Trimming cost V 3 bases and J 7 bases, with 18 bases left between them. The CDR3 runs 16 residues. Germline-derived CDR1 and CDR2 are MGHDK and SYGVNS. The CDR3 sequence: CASSEARGTWGEKLFF. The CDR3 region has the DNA TGTGCCAGCAGTGAGGCCCGAGGGACTTGGGGTGAAAAACTGTTTTTT.

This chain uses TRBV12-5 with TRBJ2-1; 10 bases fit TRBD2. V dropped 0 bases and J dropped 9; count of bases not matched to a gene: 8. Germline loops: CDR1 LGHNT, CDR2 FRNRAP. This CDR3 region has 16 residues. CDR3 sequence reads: CASGLVGLAGAGEQFF. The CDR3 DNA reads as TGTGCTAGTGGTTTGGTAGGGCTAGCGGGGGCCGGTGAGCAGTTCTTC.

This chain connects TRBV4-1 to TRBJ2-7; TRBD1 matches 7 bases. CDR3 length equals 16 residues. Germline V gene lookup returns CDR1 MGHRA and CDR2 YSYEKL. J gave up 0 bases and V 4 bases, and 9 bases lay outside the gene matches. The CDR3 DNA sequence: TGCGCCAGCAGCCCAGGGGACAGCCCGCGCTCCTACGAGCAGTACTTC. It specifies CASSPGDSPRSYEQYF.

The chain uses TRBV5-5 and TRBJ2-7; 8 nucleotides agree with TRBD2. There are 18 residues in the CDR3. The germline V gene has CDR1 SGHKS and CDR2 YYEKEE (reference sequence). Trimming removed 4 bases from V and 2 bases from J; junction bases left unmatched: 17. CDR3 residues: CASSPGIGRGLATYEQYF. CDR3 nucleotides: TGTGCCAGCAGCCCCGGTATCGGCCGAGGACTAGCTACCTACGAGCAGTACTTC.

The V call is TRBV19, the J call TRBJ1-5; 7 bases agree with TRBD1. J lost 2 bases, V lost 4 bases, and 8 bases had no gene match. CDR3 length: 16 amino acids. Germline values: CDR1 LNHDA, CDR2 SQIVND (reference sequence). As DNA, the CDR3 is TGTGCCAGTAGTACCCCGACAGGGTCAGGCAATCAGCCCCAGCATTTT. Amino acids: CASSTPTGSGNQPQHF.

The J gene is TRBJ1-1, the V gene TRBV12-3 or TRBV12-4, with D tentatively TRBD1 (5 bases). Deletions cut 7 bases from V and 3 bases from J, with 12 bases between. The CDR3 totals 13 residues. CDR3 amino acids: CASTRQIDTEAFF. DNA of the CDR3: TGTGCCAGCACTAGACAGATTGACACTGAAGCTTTCTTT.

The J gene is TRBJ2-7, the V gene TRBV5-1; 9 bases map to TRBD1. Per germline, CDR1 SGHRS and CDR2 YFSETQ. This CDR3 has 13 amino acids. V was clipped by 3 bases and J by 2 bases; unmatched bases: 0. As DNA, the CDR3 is TGCGCCAGCAGCTGGGACAGGGCCTACGAGCAGTACTTC. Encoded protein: CASSWDRAYEQYF.

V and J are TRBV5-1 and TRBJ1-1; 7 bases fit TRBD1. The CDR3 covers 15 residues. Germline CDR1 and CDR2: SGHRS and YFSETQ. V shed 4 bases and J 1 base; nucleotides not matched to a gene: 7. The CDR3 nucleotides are TGCGCCAGCAGCCCCGAGACAGGGCAGAACACTGAAGCTTTCTTT. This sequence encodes CASSPETGQNTEAFF.

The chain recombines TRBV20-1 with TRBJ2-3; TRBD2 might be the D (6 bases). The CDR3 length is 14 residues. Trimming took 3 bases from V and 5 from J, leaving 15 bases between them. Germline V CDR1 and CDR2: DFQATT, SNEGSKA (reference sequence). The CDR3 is CSASRGLPEDTQYF. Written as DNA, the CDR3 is TGCAGTGCTAGTAGGGGACTTCCGGAAGATACGCAGTATTTT.

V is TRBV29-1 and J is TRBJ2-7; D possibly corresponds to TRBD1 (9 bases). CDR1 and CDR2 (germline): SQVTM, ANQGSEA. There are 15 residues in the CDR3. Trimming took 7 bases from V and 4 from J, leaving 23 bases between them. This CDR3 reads CSATGGGQGRYEQYF. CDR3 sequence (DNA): TGCAGCGCAACCGGGGGGGGACAGGGAAGATACGAGCAGTACTTC.

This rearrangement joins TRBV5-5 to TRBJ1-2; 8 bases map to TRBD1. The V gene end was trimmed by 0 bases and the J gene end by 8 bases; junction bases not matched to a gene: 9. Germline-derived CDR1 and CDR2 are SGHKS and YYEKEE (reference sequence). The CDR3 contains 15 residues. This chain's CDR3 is CASSLVVQGARGYTF. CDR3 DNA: TGTGCCAGCAGCTTGGTAGTGCAGGGGGCGCGGGGCTACACCTTC.

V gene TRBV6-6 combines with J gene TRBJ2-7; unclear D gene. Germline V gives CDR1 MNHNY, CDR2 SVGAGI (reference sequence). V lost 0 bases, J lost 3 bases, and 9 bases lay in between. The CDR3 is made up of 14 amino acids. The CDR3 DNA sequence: TGTGCCAGCAGTTACTCGATTGGCAGCTACGAGCAGTACTTC. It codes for CASSYSIGSYEQYF.